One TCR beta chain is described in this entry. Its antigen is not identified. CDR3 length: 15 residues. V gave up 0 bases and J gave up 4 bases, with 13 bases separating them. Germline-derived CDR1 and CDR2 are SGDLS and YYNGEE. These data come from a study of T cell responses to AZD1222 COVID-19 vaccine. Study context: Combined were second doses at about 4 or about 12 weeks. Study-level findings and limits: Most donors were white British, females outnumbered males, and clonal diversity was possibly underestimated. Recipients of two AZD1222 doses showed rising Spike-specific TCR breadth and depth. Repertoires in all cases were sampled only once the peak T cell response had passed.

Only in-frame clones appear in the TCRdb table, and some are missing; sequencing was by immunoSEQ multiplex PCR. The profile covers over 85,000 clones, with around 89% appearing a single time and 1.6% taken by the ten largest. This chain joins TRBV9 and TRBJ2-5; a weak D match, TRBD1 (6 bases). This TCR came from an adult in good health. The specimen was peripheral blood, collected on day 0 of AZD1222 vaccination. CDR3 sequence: CASSVGGTNRETQYF. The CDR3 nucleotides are TGTGCCAGCAGCGTAGGGGGGACAAATAGAGAGACCCAGTACTTC.